The 6 T cell receptor beta chains below were found in one sample sequenced in a study of shared clonotypes between healthy human individuals (dated by TCRdb to the early 2020s). Receptors were amplified or captured by the immunoSEQ multiplex PCR assay. TCRdb stores this immuneACCESS table with in-frame sequences only. Part of the clones is absent; in the studies checked, under half of the shortfall reflects unresolved V genes, and no reason is known for the rest. In all, the sample holds about 980,000 clones, and about three quarters of those were seen once. The ten most abundant clones make up around 1.4% of the sample. The specimen sequenced was memory CD4+ T cells sorted from blood. According to the study, the label for this sample's cell subset or site signals: CD45RA-negative fraction. The source is a man aged 18 to 30 in good health.

The gene calls are TRBV5-1 and TRBJ2-1; 8 nucleotides agree with TRBD1. The V gene end was trimmed by 4 bases and the J gene end by 7 bases; junction bases not matched to a gene: 13. The CDR3 contains 16 residues. Per germline, CDR1 SGHRS and CDR2 YFSETQ. CDR3 DNA: TGCGCCAGCAGCATGGGCCGGACCCAGGGGGCGAATGAGCAGTTCTTC. It is translated as CASSMGRTQGANEQFF.

The DNA for the CDR3 is TGTGCCAGCAGCGCGGGACGGACGACTAGCACAGATACGCAGTATTTT. It codes for CASSAGRTTSTDTQYF. The chain joins TRBV5-8 to TRBJ2-3, with a tentative D call TRBD2 (6 bases). The CDR3 contains 16 residues. Per the germline V gene, CDR1 is SGHTS and CDR2 is YDEGEE. V lost 4 bases and J 0 bases, leaving 15 bases between the germline ends.

This clone was counted only a few times. The chain has TRBV5-1 and TRBJ2-1; 10 nucleotides line up with TRBD2. J was trimmed by 5 bases and V by 1 base; bases with no gene match: 3. The CDR3 totals 15 residues. Germline loops: CDR1 SGHRS, CDR2 YFSETQ. As DNA, the CDR3 is TGCGCCAGCAGCTTGACTAGCGGGATTGACAATGAGCAGTTCTTC. Translated: CASSLTSGIDNEQFF.

This clone was seen just once. The rearrangement joins TRBV7-2 to TRBJ2-5; 11 positions match TRBD2. V was pared by 1 base and J by 5 bases, with 9 bases of the junction left unmatched. The CDR3 totals 17 residues. Per the germline V gene, CDR1 is SGHTA and CDR2 is FQGNSA. CDR3 sequence reads: CASSLDRTSGLGETQYF. In DNA, the CDR3 is TGTGCCAGCAGCTTAGACAGGACTAGCGGGCTTGGGGAGACCCAGTACTTC.

V is TRBV6-5 and J is TRBJ2-2; D is ambiguous. Germline V gene lookup returns CDR1 MNHEY and CDR2 SVGAGI. Trimming stripped 6 bases from V and 4 bases from J, with 12 bases between. The CDR3 is 14 amino acids. CDR3 protein: CASRPPPITGELFF. CDR3 DNA: TGTGCCAGCAGACCCCCTCCTATCACCGGGGAGCTGTTTTTT.

There are many counts of this clone. The gene calls are TRBV6-1 and TRBJ2-1; D is uncertain. The germline V gene encodes CDR1 MNHNS and CDR2 SASEGT. The CDR3 sequence is 17 residues long. Trimming removed 2 bases from V and 9 bases from J, with 23 bases in between. CDR3 in amino acids: CASSELYYLVGTGEQFF. The CDR3 bases are TGTGCCAGCAGTGAACTGTATTATTTGGTGGGAACCGGTGAGCAGTTCTTC.